This entry lists 5 T cell receptor beta chains sequenced from one sample in a study of blood T cell repertoires in COVID-19. Produced via immunoSEQ multiplex PCR; TCRdb's table is partial and in-frame only. The profile shows hundreds of thousands of clones, 88% of them singletons. Sequencing was done on a sample of peripheral blood. These receptors were collected from a woman aged 45-65 years with active or convalescent COVID-19.

The chain recombines TRBV6-5 with TRBJ2-2; 8 bases are shared with TRBD2. Unmatched junction bases numbered 10, after V lost 7 bases and J lost 6 bases. In germline, CDR1 is MNHEY, CDR2 SVGAGI. CDR3 length: 15 residues. Here the CDR3 reads CASNREGGSAGELFF. As DNA, the CDR3 is TGTGCCAGCAACCGGGAGGGGGGATCGGCCGGGGAGCTGTTTTTT.

The CDR3 bases are TGCGCCAGCAGCTTGGGATTGCAGGGTTACAATGAGCAGTTCTTC. It translates to CASSLGLQGYNEQFF. The chain has TRBV5-1 and TRBJ2-1; a weak D match, TRBD1 (5 bases). Germline CDR1 SGHRS, CDR2 YFSETQ. V lost 0 bases and J 4 bases, leaving 11 bases between the germline ends. The CDR3 is 15 residues long.

This chain connects TRBV20-1 to TRBJ2-3; D possibly corresponds to TRBD2 (6 bases). V lost 3 bases and J lost 3, with 13 bases in between. The germline V gene encodes CDR1 DFQATT and CDR2 SNEGSKA (reference sequence). The CDR3 runs to 14 residues. The CDR3 coding sequence is TGCAGTGCTAGTCACAGTGCGGGGACAGATACGCAGTATTTT. This codes for CSASHSAGTDTQYF.

The V call is TRBV6-1, the J call TRBJ1-1, with 7 bases matching TRBD1. Germline CDR1 MNHNS, CDR2 SASEGT. CDR3 length: 15 residues. Unmatched junction bases numbered 6, after V lost 0 bases and J lost 5 bases. In DNA, the CDR3 is TGTGCCAGCAGTGAAGCCAAGACAGGGAGAACTGAAGCTTTCTTT. Encoded protein: CASSEAKTGRTEAFF.

The V and J genes are TRBV30 and TRBJ2-1; 9 nucleotides agree with TRBD2. The CDR3 runs to 18 residues. CDR1 and CDR2 (germline): GTSNPN, SVGIG (reference sequence). Germline trimming cut 0 bases from V and 3 bases from J; bases unmatched to any gene: 12. CDR3 bases: TGTGCCTGGAGTGTTGGGCTAGCGGGGAGGGGACTCTACAATGAGCAGTTCTTC. It specifies CAWSVGLAGRGLYNEQFF.